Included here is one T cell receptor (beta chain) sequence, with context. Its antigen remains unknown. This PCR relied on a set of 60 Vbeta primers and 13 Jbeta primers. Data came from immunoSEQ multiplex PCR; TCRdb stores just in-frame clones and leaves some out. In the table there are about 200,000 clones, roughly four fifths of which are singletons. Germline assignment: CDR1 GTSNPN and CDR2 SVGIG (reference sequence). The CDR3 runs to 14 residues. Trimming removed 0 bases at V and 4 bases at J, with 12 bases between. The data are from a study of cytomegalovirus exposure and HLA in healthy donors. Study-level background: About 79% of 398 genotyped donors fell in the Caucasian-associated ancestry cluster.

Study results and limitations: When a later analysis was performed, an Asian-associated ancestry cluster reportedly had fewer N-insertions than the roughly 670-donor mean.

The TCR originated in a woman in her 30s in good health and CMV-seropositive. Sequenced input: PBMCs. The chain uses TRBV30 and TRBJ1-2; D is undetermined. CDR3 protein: CAWSVGEVPYGYTF. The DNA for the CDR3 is TGTGCCTGGAGTGTGGGTGAGGTCCCCTATGGCTACACCTTC.